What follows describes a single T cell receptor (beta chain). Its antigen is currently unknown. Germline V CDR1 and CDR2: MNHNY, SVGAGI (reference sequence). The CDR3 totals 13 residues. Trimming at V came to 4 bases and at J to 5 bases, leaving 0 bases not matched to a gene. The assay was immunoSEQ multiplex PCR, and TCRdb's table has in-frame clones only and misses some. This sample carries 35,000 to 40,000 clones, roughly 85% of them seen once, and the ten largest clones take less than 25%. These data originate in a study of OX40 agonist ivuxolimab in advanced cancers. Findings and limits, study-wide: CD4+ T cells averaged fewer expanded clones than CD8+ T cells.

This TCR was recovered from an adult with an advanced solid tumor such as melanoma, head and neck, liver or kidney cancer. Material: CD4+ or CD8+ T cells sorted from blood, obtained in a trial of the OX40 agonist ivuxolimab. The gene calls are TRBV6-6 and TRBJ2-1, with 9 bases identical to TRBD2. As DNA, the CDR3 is TGTGCCAGCAGTTGGACTAGCGACAATGAGCAGTTCTTC. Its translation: CASSWTSDNEQFF.